A single sample gave rise to the 5 T cell receptor beta chains below, sequenced in a study of OX40 agonist ivuxolimab in advanced cancers. Here immunoSEQ multiplex PCR was the method, and the copy in TCRdb shows in-frame clones only, minus some. Here the sample spans tens of thousands of clones, about 90% being singletons. The sample here was CD4+ or CD8+ T cells sorted from blood, taken in a trial of the OX40 agonist ivuxolimab. These receptors were obtained from an adult with an advanced solid tumor such as melanoma, head and neck, liver or kidney cancer.

This chain joins TRBV19 and TRBJ1-5, with TRBD1 matching over 11 bases. J lost 7 bases, V lost 5 bases, and 4 bases had no gene match. Per the germline V gene, CDR1 is LNHDA and CDR2 is SQIVND (reference sequence). The CDR3 is 14 residues long. The DNA of the CDR3 is TGTGCCAGTAGTGGACAGGGGGCACCGCAGCCCCAGCATTTT. Translation: CASSGQGAPQPQHF.

The genes are TRBV6-5 and TRBJ2-1, with D hard to call. The germline V and J ends were trimmed by 8 bases and 8 bases, with 16 bases remaining between them. CDR3 size: 13 residues. Germline V CDR1 and CDR2: MNHEY, SVGAGI. CDR3 sequence reads: CASGPTSRDEQFF. The CDR3 DNA sequence: TGTGCCAGCGGACCGACCTCACGGGATGAGCAGTTCTTC.

The rearrangement links TRBV19 to TRBJ2-3, with 10 bases aligning to TRBD2. This CDR3 comprises 15 residues. Trimming took 6 bases from V and 5 from J; bases not matched to a gene: 8. The germline CDR1 and CDR2 sequences are LNHDA and SQIVND (reference sequence). CDR3 DNA sequence: TGTGCCAGTAGCAGTAGCGGGGGGATGGGAGATACGCAGTATTTT. Amino acid sequence: CASSSSGGMGDTQYF.

The count of this clone is one. The chain recombines TRBV6-5 with TRBJ2-7; possibly TRBD1 or TRBD2 for D (5 bases each). With 7 bases removed from V and 2 bases from J, the gap between germline ends came to 18 bases. The CDR3 length is 15 residues. Germline CDR1 and CDR2: MNHEY and SVGAGI. The CDR3 DNA follows: TGTGCCAGCAAAAACGGACATCCCGGGACCTACGAGCAGTACTTC. Amino acid sequence: CASKNGHPGTYEQYF.

The rearrangement links TRBV19 to TRBJ1-2; D may be TRBD1 (6 bases). The germline V gene encodes CDR1 LNHDA and CDR2 SQIVND (reference sequence). The V end was cut by 5 bases, the J end by 4 bases, with 14 bases between. The CDR3 runs to 14 residues. CDR3: CASSFFTGSYGYTF. DNA of the CDR3: TGTGCCAGTAGTTTCTTCACAGGGAGCTATGGCTACACCTTC.